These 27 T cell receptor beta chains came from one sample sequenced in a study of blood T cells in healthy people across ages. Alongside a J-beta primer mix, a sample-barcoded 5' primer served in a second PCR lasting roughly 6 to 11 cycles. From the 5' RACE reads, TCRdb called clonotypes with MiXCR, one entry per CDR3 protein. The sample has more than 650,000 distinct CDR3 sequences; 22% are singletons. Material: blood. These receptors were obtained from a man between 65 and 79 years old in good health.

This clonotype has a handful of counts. The CDR3 sequence is CASSSEAGELFF. The CDR3 nucleotides are TGTGCCAGCAGCTCGGAGGCCGGGGAGCTGTTTTTT. This chain joins TRBV5-4 and TRBJ2-2; maybe TRBD2 (5 bases). There are 12 residues in the CDR3. The germline CDR1 and CDR2 sequences are SGHNT and YYREEE (reference sequence). The V end lost 3 bases, the J end lost 6 bases, and 6 bases lay between the germline ends.

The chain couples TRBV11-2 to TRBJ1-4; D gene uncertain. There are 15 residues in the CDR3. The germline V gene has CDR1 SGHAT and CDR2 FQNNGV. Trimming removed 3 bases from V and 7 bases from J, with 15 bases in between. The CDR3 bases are TGTGCCAGCAGCTTGACGCGCCCCCGCGGTGAAAAACTGTTTTTT. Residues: CASSLTRPRGEKLFF.

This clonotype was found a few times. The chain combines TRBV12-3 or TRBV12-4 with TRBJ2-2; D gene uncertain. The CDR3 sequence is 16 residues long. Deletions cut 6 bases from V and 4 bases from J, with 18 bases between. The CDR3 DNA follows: TGTGCCAGCAGCCCCATAGGCCTAAGACGCACCGGGGAGCTGTTTTTT. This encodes CASSPIGLRRTGELFF.

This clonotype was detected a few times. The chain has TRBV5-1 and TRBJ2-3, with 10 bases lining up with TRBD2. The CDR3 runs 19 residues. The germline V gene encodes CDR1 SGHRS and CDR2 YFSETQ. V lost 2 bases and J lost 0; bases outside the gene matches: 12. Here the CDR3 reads CASSFQVAGGISSTDTQYF. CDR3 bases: TGCGCCAGCAGCTTTCAGGTAGCGGGAGGTATATCTAGCACAGATACGCAGTATTTT. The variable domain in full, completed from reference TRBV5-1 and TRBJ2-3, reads KAGVTQTPRYLIKTRGQQVTLSCSPISGHRSVSWYQQTPGQGLQFLFEYFSETQRNKGNFPGRFSGRQFSNSRSEMNVSTLELGDSALYLCASSFQVAGGISSTDTQYFGPGTRLTVL.

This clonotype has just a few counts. In DNA form, the CDR3 reads TGTGCCAGCAGCCTAAAGTGCGAGAAACAGTACGTC. It specifies CASSLKCEKQYV. J is TRBJ2-7 and V is TRBV21-1. TRBV21-1 represents a pseudogene. The CDR3 is 12 amino acids.

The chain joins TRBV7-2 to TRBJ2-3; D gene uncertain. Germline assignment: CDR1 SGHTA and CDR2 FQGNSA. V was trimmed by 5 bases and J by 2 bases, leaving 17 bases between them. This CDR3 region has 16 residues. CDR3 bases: TGTGCCAGCAGCCTACAATCCGCGCCAGACACAGATACGCAGTATTTT. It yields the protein CASSLQSAPDTDTQYF.

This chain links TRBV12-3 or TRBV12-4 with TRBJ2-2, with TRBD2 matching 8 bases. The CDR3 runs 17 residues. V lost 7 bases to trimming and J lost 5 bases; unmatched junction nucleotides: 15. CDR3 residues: CASKPSGGTRRTGELFF. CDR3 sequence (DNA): TGTGCCAGCAAACCATCGGGCGGGACTAGGCGGACCGGGGAGCTGTTTTTT.

The CDR3 DNA follows: TGCGCCAGCAGCCAAGATCTTCCGGGGCTAGCGGGGATGTACGAGCAGTACTTC. Its translation is CASSQDLPGLAGMYEQYF. The V gene is TRBV4-1, the J gene TRBJ2-7, with 9 nucleotides matching TRBD2. Looked up from germline, CDR1 is MGHRA and CDR2 is YSYEKL. This CDR3 region has 18 residues. V dropped 0 bases and J dropped 4; count of bases not matched to a gene: 13.

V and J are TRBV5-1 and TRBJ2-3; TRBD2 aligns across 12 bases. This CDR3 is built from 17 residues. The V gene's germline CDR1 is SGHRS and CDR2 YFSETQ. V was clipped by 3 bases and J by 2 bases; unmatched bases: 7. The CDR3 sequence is CASSSSGLAGLTDTQYF. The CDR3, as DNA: TGCGCCAGCAGCTCTTCTGGACTAGCGGGGCTCACAGATACGCAGTATTTT.

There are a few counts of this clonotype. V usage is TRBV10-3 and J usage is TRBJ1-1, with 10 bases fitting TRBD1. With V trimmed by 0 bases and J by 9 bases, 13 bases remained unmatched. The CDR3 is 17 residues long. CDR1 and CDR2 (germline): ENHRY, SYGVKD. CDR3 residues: CAISESGQGSYANKAFF. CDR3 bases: TGTGCCATCAGTGAGTCGGGACAGGGGTCTTACGCCAATAAAGCTTTCTTT.

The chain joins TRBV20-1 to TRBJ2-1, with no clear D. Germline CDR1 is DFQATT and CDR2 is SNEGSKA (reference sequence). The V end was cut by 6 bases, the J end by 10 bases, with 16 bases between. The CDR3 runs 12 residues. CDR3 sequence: CSAAIYLTEQFF. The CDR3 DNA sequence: TGCAGTGCCGCTATCTACCTCACGGAGCAGTTCTTC.

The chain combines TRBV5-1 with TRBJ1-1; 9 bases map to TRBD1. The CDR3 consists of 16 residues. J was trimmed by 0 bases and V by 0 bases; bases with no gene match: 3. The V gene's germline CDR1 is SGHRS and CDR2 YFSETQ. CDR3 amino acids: CASSLDTGGLNTEAFF. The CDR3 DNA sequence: TGCGCCAGCAGCTTGGATACAGGGGGCTTGAACACTGAAGCTTTCTTT.

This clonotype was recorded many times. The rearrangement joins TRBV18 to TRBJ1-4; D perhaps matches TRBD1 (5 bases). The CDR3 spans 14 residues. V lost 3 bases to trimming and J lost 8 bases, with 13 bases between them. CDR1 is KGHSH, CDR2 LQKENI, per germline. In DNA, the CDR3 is TGTGCCAGCTCACCGACAGCCTCTTCGGAAAAACTGTTTTTT. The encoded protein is CASSPTASSEKLFF.

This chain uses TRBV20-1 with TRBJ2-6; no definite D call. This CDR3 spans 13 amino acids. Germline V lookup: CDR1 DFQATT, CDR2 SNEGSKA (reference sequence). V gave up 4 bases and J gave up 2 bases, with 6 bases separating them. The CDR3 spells CSATAPGANVLTF. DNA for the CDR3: TGCAGTGCTACAGCTCCTGGGGCCAACGTCCTGACTTTC.

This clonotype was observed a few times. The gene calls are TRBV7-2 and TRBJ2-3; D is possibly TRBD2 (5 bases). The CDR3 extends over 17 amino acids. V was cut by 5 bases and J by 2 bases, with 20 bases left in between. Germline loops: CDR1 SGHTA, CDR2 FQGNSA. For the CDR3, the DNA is TGTGCCAGCAGCCTCACCCCACCGGGGAGCTCCACAGATACGCAGTATTTT. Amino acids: CASSLTPPGSSTDTQYF.

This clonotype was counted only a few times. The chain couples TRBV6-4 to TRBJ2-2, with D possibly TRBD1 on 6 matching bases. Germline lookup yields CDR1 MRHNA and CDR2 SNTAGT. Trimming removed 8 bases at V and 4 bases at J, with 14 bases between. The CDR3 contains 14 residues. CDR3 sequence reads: CASSRQGFTGELFF. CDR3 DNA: TGTGCCAGCTCAAGGCAGGGGTTCACCGGGGAGCTGTTTTTT.

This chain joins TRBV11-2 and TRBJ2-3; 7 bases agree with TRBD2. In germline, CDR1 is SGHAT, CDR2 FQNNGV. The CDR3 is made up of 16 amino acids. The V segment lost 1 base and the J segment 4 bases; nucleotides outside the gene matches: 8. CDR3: CASSLVTGRVADTQYF. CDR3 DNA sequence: TGTGCCAGCAGCTTAGTTACGGGGAGGGTCGCAGATACGCAGTATTTT.

CDR3 sequence reads: CASSYDGGAPTDTQYF. The CDR3 region has the DNA TGTGCCAGCAGTTACGACGGGGGGGCACCCACAGATACGCAGTATTTT. The chain joins TRBV6-2 or TRBV6-3 to TRBJ2-3; 8 nucleotides line up with TRBD2. The CDR3 loop spans 16 amino acids. Germline V gene sequence: CDR1 MNHEY, CDR2 SVGEGT. V was pared by 2 bases and J by 2 bases, with 6 bases of the junction left unmatched.

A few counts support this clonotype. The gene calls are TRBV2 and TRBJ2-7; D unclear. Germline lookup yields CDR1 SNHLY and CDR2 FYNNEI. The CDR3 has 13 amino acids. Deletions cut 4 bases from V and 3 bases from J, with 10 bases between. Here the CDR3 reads CASSVDLGYEQYF. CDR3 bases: TGTGCCAGCAGTGTTGACTTGGGCTACGAGCAGTACTTC.

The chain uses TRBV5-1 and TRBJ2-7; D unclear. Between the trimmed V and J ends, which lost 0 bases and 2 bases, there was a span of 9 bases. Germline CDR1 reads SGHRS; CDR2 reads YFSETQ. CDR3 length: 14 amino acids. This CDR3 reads CASSLGTSTYEQYF. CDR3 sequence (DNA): TGCGCCAGCAGCTTGGGGACGTCAACCTACGAGCAGTACTTC.

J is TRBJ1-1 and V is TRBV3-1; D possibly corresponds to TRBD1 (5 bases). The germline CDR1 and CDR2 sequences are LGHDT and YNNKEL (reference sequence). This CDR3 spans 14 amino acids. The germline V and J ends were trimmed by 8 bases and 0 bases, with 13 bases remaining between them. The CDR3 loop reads CASGRGTMNTEAFF. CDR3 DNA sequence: TGTGCCAGCGGTCGGGGGACTATGAACACTGAAGCTTTCTTT.

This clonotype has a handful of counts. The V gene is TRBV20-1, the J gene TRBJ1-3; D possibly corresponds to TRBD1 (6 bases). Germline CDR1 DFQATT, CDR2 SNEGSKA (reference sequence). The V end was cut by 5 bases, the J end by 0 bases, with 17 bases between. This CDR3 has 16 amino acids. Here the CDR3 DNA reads TGCAGTGCTCTACAGGGATTCCCCCCCTCTGGAAACACCATATATTTT. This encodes CSALQGFPPSGNTIYF.

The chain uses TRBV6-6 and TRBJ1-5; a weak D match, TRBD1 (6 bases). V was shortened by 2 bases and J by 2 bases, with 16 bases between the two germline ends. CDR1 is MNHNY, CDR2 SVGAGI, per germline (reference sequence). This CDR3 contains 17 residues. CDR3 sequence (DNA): TGTGCCAGCAGTTACGGTGAGGGGGGGTCTGGCAATCAGCCCCAGCATTTT. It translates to CASSYGEGGSGNQPQHF.

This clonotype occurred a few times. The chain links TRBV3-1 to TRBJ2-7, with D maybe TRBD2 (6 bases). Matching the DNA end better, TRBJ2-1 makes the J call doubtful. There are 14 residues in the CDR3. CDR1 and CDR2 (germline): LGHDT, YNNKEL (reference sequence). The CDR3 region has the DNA TGTGCCAGCAGTGGGGGGACCCTCTACAATGAGCAGTTCTTC. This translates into CASSGGTLYNEQFF.

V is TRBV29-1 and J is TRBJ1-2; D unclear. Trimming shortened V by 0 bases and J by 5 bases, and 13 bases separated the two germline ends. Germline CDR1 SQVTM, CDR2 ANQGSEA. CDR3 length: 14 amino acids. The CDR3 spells CSVEDRGREYGYTF. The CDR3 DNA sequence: TGCAGCGTTGAAGATCGAGGGCGAGAGTATGGCTACACCTTC. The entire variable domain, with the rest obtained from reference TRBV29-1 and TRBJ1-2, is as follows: SAVISQKPSRDICQRGTSLTIQCQVDSQVTMMFWYRQQPGQSLTLIATANQGSEATYESGFVIDKFPISRPNLTFSTLTVSNMSPEDSSIYLCSVEDRGREYGYTFGSGTRLTVV.

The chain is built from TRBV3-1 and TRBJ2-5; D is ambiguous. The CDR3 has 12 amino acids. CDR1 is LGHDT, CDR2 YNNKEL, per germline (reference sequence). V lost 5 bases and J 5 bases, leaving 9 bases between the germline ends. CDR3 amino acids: CASSASWETQYF. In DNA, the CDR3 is TGTGCCAGCAGCGCATCCTGGGAGACCCAGTACTTC.

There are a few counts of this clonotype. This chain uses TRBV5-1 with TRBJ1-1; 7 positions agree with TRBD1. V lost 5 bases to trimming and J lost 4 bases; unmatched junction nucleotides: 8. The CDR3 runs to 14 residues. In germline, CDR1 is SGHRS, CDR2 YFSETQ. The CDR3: CASRGTVGGTEAFF. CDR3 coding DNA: TGCGCCAGCAGAGGGACAGTGGGTGGCACTGAAGCTTTCTTT.